This TCR beta chain was found in a study of control samples from healthy donors and cancer patients. Data came from immunoSEQ multiplex PCR; TCRdb stores just in-frame clones and leaves some out. The data show 100,000 or so clones, 70% to 80% seen once. After removal of 0 bases from V and 2 bases from J, the junction contained 6 bases not matched to a gene. This CDR3 is built from 16 residues. Per the germline V gene, CDR1 is SGDLS and CDR2 is YYNGEE. Sequenced input: blood. This TCR was recovered from a woman aged 25 to 39 in good health. The chain employs TRBV9 and TRBJ2-3, with 7 positions matching TRBD2. The chain's CDR3 is CASSVASGLHTDTQYF. The CDR3, as DNA: TGTGCCAGCAGCGTAGCTAGCGGATTACACACAGATACGCAGTATTTT.